This TCR beta chain originates from a study of blood T cell repertoires in COVID-19. The CDR3 is made up of 16 amino acids. Germline CDR1 is LNHDA and CDR2 is SQIVND (reference sequence). V gave up 6 bases and J gave up 5 bases, with 20 bases separating them. Sequencing used immunoSEQ multiplex PCR; TCRdb keeps in-frame clones, though not all of them. Of about 150,000 clones in the sample, roughly 83% are singletons; the top ten hold 25% to 30%. Sequencing was done on a sample of peripheral blood. This chain links TRBV19 with TRBJ2-4; TRBD1 is a possible D gene (6 bases). The receptor comes from a woman aged 55-75 years with acute or convalescent COVID-19. CDR3 DNA: TGTGCCAGTAGGACAACACAGACAGGAAAACAAAACATTCAGTACTTC. This codes for CASRTTQTGKQNIQYF. Complete variable domain (other parts from reference TRBV19 and TRBJ2-4): DGGITQSPKYLFRKEGQNVTLSCEQNLNHDAMYWYRQDPGQGLRLIYYSQIVNDFQKGDIAEGYSVSREKKESFPLTVTSAQKNPTAFYLCASRTTQTGKQNIQYFGAGTRLSVL.